Listed here is a single T cell receptor beta chain. TCRdb keeps only in-frame clones here, not all; method: immunoSEQ multiplex PCR. The sample has a few hundred thousand clones, around 90% seen once; the top ten hold roughly 4%. The source of the sample is a study of blood T cell repertoires in COVID-19. Study details: The analysed material was cDNA or gDNA that came from T cells, B-cell-depleted T cells, or PBMCs.

V was clipped by 0 bases and J by 1 base, with 7 bases between them. The CDR3 runs to 14 residues. Germline CDR1 is SGHDT and CDR2 is YYEEEE. The sequence was obtained from a man aged 60 to 75 who had recovered from COVID-19. The sample consisted of peripheral blood. The chain couples TRBV5-6 to TRBJ2-5; the D gene is possibly TRBD2 (5 bases). CDR3 amino acids: CASSLGGFQETQYF. In nucleotides, the CDR3 is TGTGCCAGCAGCTTGGGAGGGTTCCAAGAGACCCAGTACTTC.